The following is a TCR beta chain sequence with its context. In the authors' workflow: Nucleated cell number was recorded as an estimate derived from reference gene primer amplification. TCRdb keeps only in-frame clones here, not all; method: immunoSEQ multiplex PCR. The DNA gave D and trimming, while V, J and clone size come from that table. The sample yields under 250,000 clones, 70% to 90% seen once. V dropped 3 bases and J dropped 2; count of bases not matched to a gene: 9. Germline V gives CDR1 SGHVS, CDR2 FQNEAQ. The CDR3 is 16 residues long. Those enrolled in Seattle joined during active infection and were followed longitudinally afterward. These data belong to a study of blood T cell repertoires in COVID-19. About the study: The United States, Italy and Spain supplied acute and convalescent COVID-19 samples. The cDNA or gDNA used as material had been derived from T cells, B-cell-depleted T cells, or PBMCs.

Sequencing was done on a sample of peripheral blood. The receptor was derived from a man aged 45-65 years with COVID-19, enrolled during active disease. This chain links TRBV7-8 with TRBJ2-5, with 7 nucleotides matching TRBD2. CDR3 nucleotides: TGTGCCAGCAGCTTCGGCCCTAGCGGTACTCAAGAGACCCAGTACTTC. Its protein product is CASSFGPSGTQETQYF.